This T cell receptor beta chain was found in a study of identical twins. The V gene's germline CDR1 is DFQATT and CDR2 SNEGSKA (reference sequence). With 2 bases clipped from V and 5 bases from J, the junction kept 6 bases outside the gene matches. The CDR3 extends over 14 amino acids. This clonotype was seen a few times. Each CDR3 protein is one row after TCRdb ran MiXCR on the 5' RACE reads. The sample contains 400,000 to 500,000 distinct CDR3 sequences, 14% of which appear only once. These data were also filed under a second study, of yellow fever vaccine responses in identical twins. From that report: Reported findings indicate that twins' vaccine T cell responses seemed partially convergent, partially personalized.

This sequence was found in a young woman in good health. Sequenced sample: CD4+ T cells sorted from blood. The rearrangement joins TRBV20-1 to TRBJ2-5, with TRBD2 identical over 9 bases. The CDR3 DNA is TGCAGTGCTAGAATTAGCGGGAGAAAGGAGACCCAGTACTTC. Protein: CSARISGRKETQYF.